One and the same sample provided the 24 T cell receptor beta chains below, sequenced in a study of T-cell reconstitution after alpha-beta-depleted transplantation in children. The library targeted TCRbeta and was prepared with unique molecular identifiers. TCRdb recomputed calls from the PCR reads with MiXCR, one row per CDR3 protein. This sample carries around 340,000 distinct CDR3 sequences, about 14% of them seen once, and the ten largest clones take around 4.1%. This material consisted of PBMCs, taken from the stem cell graft. The source of these receptors is a human donor who donated a stem cell graft to a child with Fanconi anemia.

The CDR3 DNA reads TGTGCCAGCAGCTTATTGAGAGGTACCTACGAGCAGTACGTC. It specifies CASSLLRGTYEQYV. The V call is TRBV7-8, the J call TRBJ2-7, with D hard to call. The germline V gene has CDR1 SGHVS and CDR2 FQNEAQ. The CDR3 is 14 amino acids. V was trimmed by 2 bases and J by 2 bases, leaving 10 bases between them.

This chain uses TRBV12-3 or TRBV12-4 with TRBJ1-4; D remains unclear. Trimming took off 0 bases at V and 8 bases at J, with 4 bases between the two ends. The CDR3 runs 12 residues. The CDR3 region is CASSLAGEKLFF. In nucleotides, the CDR3 is TGTGCCAGCAGTTTAGCTGGCGAAAAACTGTTTTTT.

For this clonotype: Relative to the germline gene, one junction end is altered; a read error may explain this. The chain has TRBV7-7 and TRBJ1-3; TRBD1 is a possible D gene (6 bases). Germline-derived CDR1 and CDR2 are SSHAT and FNYEAQ (reference sequence). The CDR3 sequence is 15 residues long. The CDR3 spells CSSSPSQGPGNTIYF. CDR3 coding DNA: TGTTCCAGCAGTCCCTCACAGGGTCCAGGAAACACCATATATTTT.

Points on this clonotype: A much larger clone differs by one base, so this may be a read error. The final CDR3 position lacks the conserved phenylalanine or tryptophan, pointing to a likely read error. The CDR3 reads CASSSGVDQRAFY. The CDR3 DNA reads TGTGCCAGCAGCTCAGGAGTTGACCAGAGAGCTTTCTAT. The genes are TRBV28 and TRBJ1-1; D not resolved. Deletions cut 6 bases from V and 10 bases from J, with 18 bases between. The germline V gene has CDR1 MDHEN and CDR2 SYDVKM. CDR3 size: 13 residues.

CDR3 loop: CASSFLGGNQPQHF. The CDR3 DNA sequence: TGCGCCAGCAGCTTCCTCGGGGGCAATCAGCCCCAGCATTTT. The chain carries TRBV5-1 and TRBJ1-5; no clear D. V was pared by 2 bases and J by 2 bases, with 8 bases between. CDR3 length equals 14 residues. Per the germline V gene, CDR1 is SGHRS and CDR2 is YFSETQ.

There are many counts of this clonotype. V usage is TRBV6-5 and J usage is TRBJ2-2, with TRBD1 matching over 10 bases. The CDR3 sequence is 15 residues long. Germline V gene sequence: CDR1 MNHEY, CDR2 SVGAGI. Losses at the gene ends were 8 bases for V and 6 bases for J; bases not matched to a gene: 9. Written as DNA, the CDR3 is TGTGCCAGCGCCCAGGGACAGGGGAGGGCCGGGGAGCTGTTTTTT. Translating it yields CASAQGQGRAGELFF.

This chain links TRBV6-1 with TRBJ1-2, with 7 bases identical to TRBD1. The V gene's germline CDR1 is MNHNS and CDR2 SASEGT. The length of the CDR3 is 15 residues. Trimming cost V 6 bases and J 4 bases; bases outside gene matches: 11. CDR3 nucleotides: TGTGCCAGCAGCCGGAAGGGAGGGGGCATCTATGGCTACACCTTC. Translating it yields CASSRKGGGIYGYTF.

This clonotype appeared many times. The V gene is TRBV18, the J gene TRBJ1-1, with 8 bases identical to TRBD1. V lost 8 bases to trimming and J lost 4 bases; unmatched junction nucleotides: 6. The CDR3 runs to 13 residues. Per the germline V gene, CDR1 is KGHSH and CDR2 is LQKENI. The CDR3 DNA follows: TGTGCCAGCAGTGTTCAGGGGGCCACTGAAGCTTTCTTT. Protein sequence: CASSVQGATEAFF. Combining the CDR3 with reference TRBV18 and TRBJ1-1 gives the whole variable domain NAGVMQNPRHLVRRRGQEARLRCSPMKGHSHVYWYRQLPEEGLKFMVYLQKENIIDESGMPKERFSAEFPKEGPSILRIQQVVRGDSAAYFCASSVQGATEAFFGQGTRLTVV.

Here the CDR3 reads CASSLGIQGVHNEQFF. The DNA for the CDR3 is TGTGCCAGCAGTTTAGGAATACAGGGGGTCCACAATGAGCAGTTCTTC. This chain connects TRBV27 to TRBJ2-1; 8 bases are shared with TRBD1. This CDR3 has 16 residues. From germline, CDR1 is MNHEY and CDR2 SMNVEV (reference sequence). J lost 5 bases, V lost 2 bases, and 8 bases had no gene match.

Only a few counts were recorded for this clonotype. The chain links TRBV7-6 to TRBJ2-5; 8 bases fit TRBD1. J gave up 3 bases and V 2 bases, and 8 bases lay outside the gene matches. This CDR3 is built from 16 residues. The germline V gene has CDR1 SGHVS and CDR2 FNYEAQ. The CDR3, as DNA: TGTGCCAGCAGCTTACATGGGACAGGCTCGAAAGAGACCCAGTACTTC. Encoded protein: CASSLHGTGSKETQYF.

This clonotype was observed many times. The chain links TRBV11-2 to TRBJ1-2; D uncertain. CDR3 length: 14 residues. The V gene lost 0 bases and the J gene lost 4 bases, with 9 bases spanning the gap. Germline V gene data show CDR1 as SGHAT and CDR2 as FQNNGV. Here the CDR3 reads CASSLDSGLYGYTF. The CDR3 bases are TGTGCCAGCAGCTTAGACAGCGGGCTCTATGGCTACACCTTC.

V and J are TRBV10-3 and TRBJ1-3; D is ambiguous. Germline V CDR1 and CDR2: ENHRY, SYGVKD. The CDR3 has 14 amino acids. Between the trimmed V and J ends, which lost 3 bases and 0 bases, there was a span of 6 bases. Here the CDR3 reads CAISEYFSGNTIYF. For the CDR3, the DNA is TGTGCCATCAGTGAATATTTCTCTGGAAACACCATATATTTT.

For the CDR3, the DNA is TGTGCCAGCAGCCAAAGGGAGTTGGAGTCACCCCTCCACTTT. Translating it yields CASSQRELESPLHF. This chain connects TRBV5-5 to TRBJ1-6; D remains ambiguous. CDR3 length equals 14 residues. Trimming removed 4 bases from V and 10 bases from J, with 15 bases in between. Germline values: CDR1 SGHKS, CDR2 YYEKEE (reference sequence).

This clonotype came up a few times. The chain uses TRBV24-1 and TRBJ2-1, with 8 bases lining up with TRBD1. V gave up 4 bases and J gave up 3 bases; unmatched junction bases: 7. The CDR3 contains 16 residues. CDR1 and CDR2 from the germline V gene are KGHDR and SFDVKD. Written as DNA, the CDR3 is TGTGCCACCAGTGAACTGCGGACAGGGAGCTACAATGAGCAGTTCTTC. This codes for CATSELRTGSYNEQFF.

This clonotype appeared a few times. This sequence joins TRBV7-2 and TRBJ1-2; no definite D call. Germline V gives CDR1 SGHTA, CDR2 FQGNSA. Trimming stripped 5 bases from V and 0 bases from J, with 10 bases between. This CDR3 has 14 residues. The CDR3 reads CASSEQRTNYGYTF. The CDR3 DNA follows: TGTGCCAGCAGCGAACAAAGGACTAACTATGGCTACACCTTC.

The chain couples TRBV30 to TRBJ2-2; D unresolved. The V and J ends lost 7 bases and 7 bases respectively, with 10 bases between them. The germline V gene has CDR1 GTSNPN and CDR2 SVGIG (reference sequence). The CDR3 length is 11 residues. The chain's CDR3 is CAFSPSGELFF. The CDR3 DNA reads as TGTGCCTTCTCGCCGAGCGGGGAGCTGTTTTTT.

The genes are TRBV6-2 or TRBV6-3 and TRBJ2-1; TRBD2 aligns across 10 bases. V dropped 2 bases and J dropped 3; count of bases not matched to a gene: 13. The CDR3 consists of 19 residues. Germline CDR1 is MNHEY and CDR2 is SVGEGT. The CDR3 loop reads CASSYTERGGPLNYNEQFF. For the CDR3, the DNA is TGTGCCAGCAGTTACACAGAGCGGGGGGGCCCCTTAAACTACAATGAGCAGTTCTTC.

This clonotype was seen only a few times. The chain uses TRBV20-1 and TRBJ1-1, with 10 bases identical to TRBD1. Looked up from germline, CDR1 is DFQATT and CDR2 is SNEGSKA (reference sequence). This CDR3 is built from 14 residues. Here the CDR3 DNA reads TGCAGGGTGGGACAGGGGCGGCTGAACACTGAAGCTTTCTTT. It specifies CRVGQGRLNTEAFF.

This clonotype was seen many times. V is TRBV12-3 or TRBV12-4 and J is TRBJ2-2; no definite D call. Trimming removed 3 bases at V and 9 bases at J, with 2 bases between. The CDR3 totals 10 residues. This chain's CDR3 is CASSFRELFF. The CDR3 bases are TGTGCCAGCAGTTTCAGGGAGCTGTTTTTT.

This clonotype was seen a handful of times. Here the CDR3 DNA reads TGCGCCAGCAGCCCGGAGGGACAGGGAGTCAGGGCGGCTTTCTTT. It specifies CASSPEGQGVRAAFF. The V gene is TRBV5-1, the J gene TRBJ1-1; the match to TRBD1 covers 9 bases. CDR3 length: 15 amino acids. With V trimmed by 4 bases and J by 11 bases, 15 bases remained unmatched. The germline gives CDR1 SGHRS, CDR2 YFSETQ.

V usage is TRBV29-1 and J usage is TRBJ2-3; D perhaps matches TRBD2 (6 bases). The CDR3 runs to 14 residues. Per germline, CDR1 SQVTM and CDR2 ANQGSEA. V was shortened by 6 bases and J by 6 bases, with 19 bases between the two germline ends. The CDR3 bases are TGCAGCGTCTACCCAGGGACTGGCCCGGATACGCAGTATTTT. This translates into CSVYPGTGPDTQYF.

This clonotype was observed many times. This chain links TRBV20-1 with TRBJ1-1, with unresolved D. CDR3 size: 13 residues. The germline V gene has CDR1 DFQATT and CDR2 SNEGSKA (reference sequence). V was clipped by 0 bases and J by 1 base, with 6 bases between them. The CDR3 sequence: CSARETGNTEAFF. The CDR3 coding sequence is TGCAGTGCTAGAGAGACGGGGAACACTGAAGCTTTCTTT.

The chain couples TRBV2 to TRBJ2-1, with D perhaps given as TRBD1 or TRBD2 (5 bases each). Germline CDR1 and CDR2: SNHLY and FYNNEI. There are 18 residues in the CDR3. Trimming removed 6 bases at V and 8 bases at J, with 29 bases between. The CDR3 sequence: CASSVRRSRWGLGDEQFF. CDR3 DNA sequence: TGTGCCAGCAGCGTCAGAAGGAGCCGATGGGGGTTGGGCGATGAGCAGTTCTTC.

V gene TRBV4-3 combines with J gene TRBJ2-5; 10 bases are shared with TRBD1. CDR1 is LGHNA and CDR2 is YSLEER in the germline V gene. The length of the CDR3 is 16 residues. V was clipped by 0 bases and J by 7 bases; unmatched bases: 8. This CDR3 reads CASSQDRDRGPRTQYF. The CDR3 bases are TGCGCCAGCAGCCAAGACCGCGACAGGGGGCCCAGGACCCAGTACTTC.